Below, 4 T cell receptor beta chains from the same sample are listed, as sequenced in a study of T-cell reconstitution after alpha-beta-depleted transplantation in children. Molecular barcoding with unique molecular identifiers was used for the TCRbeta library. TCRdb processed the PCR reads anew with MiXCR; each CDR3 protein has one entry. The sample records around 580,000 distinct CDR3 sequences, around 23% being singletons. Sequenced here: PBMCs, mostly from graft donor cells, sampled 360 days after TCRalphabeta/CD19-depleted stem cell transplant. These TCRs come from a boy under three years old who had a stem cell transplant for acute myeloid leukemia, so the T cells may come from the graft donor.

The V gene is TRBV4-3, the J gene TRBJ2-5; TRBD2 matches 8 bases. This CDR3 is built from 14 residues. Germline V gene data show CDR1 as LGHNA and CDR2 as YSLEER. V lost 4 bases and J lost 5; bases outside the gene matches: 6. The CDR3 spells CASSPSPGGETQYF. The CDR3, as DNA: TGCGCCAGCAGCCCCTCCCCGGGAGGGGAGACCCAGTACTTC.

The rearrangement joins TRBV5-1 to TRBJ1-1; D is ambiguous. With 3 bases removed from V and 8 bases from J, the gap between germline ends came to 11 bases. This CDR3 has 12 amino acids. CDR1 and CDR2 (germline): SGHRS, YFSETQ. This chain's CDR3 is CASSSTHDEAFF. CDR3 in DNA: TGCGCCAGCAGCTCGACTCACGACGAAGCTTTCTTT.

The chain couples TRBV20-1 to TRBJ1-6, with D unresolved. The CDR3 runs 14 residues. The V and J ends lost 6 bases and 0 bases respectively, with 9 bases between them. The V gene's germline CDR1 is DFQATT and CDR2 SNEGSKA (reference sequence). Here the CDR3 DNA reads TGCAGTGCCATCACGAGCTCCTATAATTCACCCCTCCACTTT. This encodes CSAITSSYNSPLHF.

This clonotype occurred once. This sequence joins TRBV6-2 or TRBV6-3 and TRBJ1-5; D uncertain. Germline V gene data show CDR1 as MNHEY and CDR2 as SVGEGT. Trimming left V 3 bases short and J 6 bases short, with 15 bases between. The CDR3 is 15 residues long. The CDR3 DNA reads as TGTGCCAGCAGTTATGAGCGGGCGAGGGTTCAGCCCCAGCATTTT. Translating gives CASSYERARVQPQHF.